Included here is one T cell receptor beta chain sequence, with context. Its specific antigen is unknown. The record has no base qualities; no much larger clone is one base away. The sample originates from a study of beta chain features in type 1 diabetes (dated by TCRdb to between 2017 and 2018). For the study in its entirety: Mean age, gender distribution, total cell number and subset yield did not differ between patients and healthy donors. Across all samples, roughly 110,000,000 sorted cells were examined, and cell number per subset correlated strongly with RNA yield. In the study, TCRB repertoires of sorted circulating CD4+ T cell subsets from recently diagnosed type 1 diabetes patients were compared with those of matched healthy donors. Naive and central memory subsets were obtained from all 30 or so donors, but regulatory and stem cell-like memory subsets were isolated from only 8 patients and roughly 8 healthy donors.

Broad study findings and their caveats: PCR might favor shorter templates, but patient and control samples were amplified and corrected together, so any skew would affect both groups equally. HLA sub-analyses involved small numbers of individuals, so any influence of HLA type on TCRB rearrangement remained unresolved. Type 1 diabetes patients showed a moderate but significant shortening of TCRB CDR3 length in all four CD4+ subsets. Naive, central memory and regulatory TCRB repertoires appeared more similar among patients than among healthy donors. Because cDNA rather than genomic DNA was sequenced, highly expressing activated cells could have been over-represented, although no difference in activation and CD3 levels was found between groups. Fewer insertions and more nucleotide deletions at VDJ recombination sites were observed in patients with type 1 diabetes, implying thymic rearrangement abnormalities.

Each donor gave one peripheral blood draw, around 0.12 L on average, collected into heparinised tubes. A BD FACSAria II and a panel including CD45RO, CCR7, CD25, CD127, CD95 and CD27 were used to sort naive, central memory, regulatory and stem cell-like memory CD4+ T cells. Every sorted population had a purity above 95%. PBMCs were isolated right away by Lymphoprep density gradient centrifugation and were stained directly, without culture. So that batch effects would be minimized, each experiment stained and sorted samples in pairs, pairing one healthy donor with one patient. V is reduced by 1 base and J by 9 bases, leaving a spacing of 16 bases between them. Including the terminal cysteine and phenylalanine, the CDR3 comprises 15 residues. Only the CDR3 region is kept as DNA, spanning 45 bases read in frame from base 1. Via the germline V gene, CDR1 is MGHRA and CDR2 YSYEKL. All of the isolated RNA was reverse transcribed with the High Capacity cDNA Reverse Transcription Kit, so expressed TCRB transcripts were sequenced. Deep immunoSEQ sequencing was applied to naive, central memory and regulatory T cell samples, giving an average of about 3.6 million total reads per sample. After sorted cells were lysed in RLT buffer, RNA was extracted with DNase-treated RNeasy Micro or Mini kits, with the choice depending on cell number. Each cell subset was processed on its own to prevent cross-contamination, while patient and healthy donor samples were processed together. TCRB sequences were amplified from cDNA with the immunoSEQ multiplex PCR, producing 87-bp fragments spanning the CDR3 region. Amplicons were sequenced on the Illumina HiSeq platform. Under the source paper's analysis protocol: PCR bias was corrected computationally using synthetic template baselines, and reads within Hamming distance 2 were collapsed, with unmergeable singletons discarded. By aligning reads against IMGT, V, D and J genes, CDR3 length, and insertions or deletions at six rearrangement sites were assigned. Within each subset, clonotype counts were normalized to the number of sorted cells before true diversity and Gini coefficients were calculated with the tcR R package. The overlap coefficient, calculated on TCRB nucleotide sequences, was used to measure repertoire sharing. As a proxy for the pre-selection repertoire, out-of-frame TCRB sequences from naive cells were analyzed. Drawn from immuneACCESS, this table holds only the in-frame rearrangements with V and J called that TCRdb kept. Clones are partly lost; checked studies trace under half to an unresolved V gene and leave the rest unexplained. V and J calls and clone size are given by that table; D and trimming were obtained from the DNA. The sample includes 250,000 or so clones, with around 21% observed a single time. Clones ranked in the top ten supply approximately 0.029% of the sample.

The sequence derives from a woman in her thirties or forties with type 1 diabetes. Sequenced input: naive CD4+ T cells from blood. The meaning of the sample's cell subset or site label: true naive CD4+ T cells. The chain was built from TRBV4-1 and TRBJ1-5; no D gene can be assigned with confidence. The nucleotide sequence reads as follows: TGCGCCAGCAGCCAAGCCAGTTTCCTTGAATCGCCCCAGCATTTT. Translated, it reads CASSQASFLESPQHF.